A single sample is the source of the 24 T cell receptor beta chains below, sequenced in a study of T cells in Graves' hyperthyroidism and ophthalmopathy. The source material, RNA transcripts, was used to amplify TCR beta CDR3 regions. The HTBI primer set was used in a first-round RT-PCR of the TCR CDR3. In TCRdb, the multiplex PCR reads were re-called with MiXCR into one record per CDR3 protein. The sample holds a few hundred thousand distinct CDR3 sequences, 16% seen once. Sequenced: blood. The receptors shown here come from a middle-aged woman with Graves' ophthalmopathy.

This clonotype was detected only a few times. The chain couples TRBV28 to TRBJ2-7; tentative D call: TRBD1 (6 bases). Germline V lookup: CDR1 MDHEN, CDR2 SYDVKM. V was cut by 4 bases and J by 1 base, with 20 bases left in between. The CDR3 length is 17 residues. The CDR3 DNA reads as TGTGCCAGCAGTTCGGTATCAGGGGCAACTCCTTCCTACGAGCAGTACTTC. Translation: CASSSVSGATPSYEQYF.

This chain connects TRBV6-6 to TRBJ2-5; D gene ambiguous. Germline loops: CDR1 MNHNY, CDR2 SVGAGI (reference sequence). Between the trimmed V and J ends, which lost 0 bases and 5 bases, there was a span of 10 bases. This CDR3 is built from 14 residues. The CDR3 sequence: CASSYSSTPETQYF. CDR3 DNA sequence: TGTGCCAGCAGTTACTCGAGTACCCCGGAGACCCAGTACTTC.

This clonotype was counted only a few times. The CDR3 reads CASSVGLGTSTGELFF. In DNA form, the CDR3 reads TGTGCCAGCAGTGTAGGACTGGGAACCTCCACCGGGGAGCTGTTTTTT. The J gene is TRBJ2-2, the V gene TRBV6-1, with D tentatively TRBD2 (5 bases). Germline CDR1 is MNHNS and CDR2 is SASEGT. Trimming removed 4 bases from V and 4 bases from J, with 16 bases in between. The CDR3 has 16 amino acids.

CDR3 sequence reads: CASSERQGWAEAFF. DNA of the CDR3: TGCGCCAGCAGCGAGAGACAGGGGTGGGCTGAAGCTTTCTTT. The genes are TRBV5-1 and TRBJ1-1, with 8 bases identical to TRBD1. V was clipped by 4 bases and J by 6 bases; unmatched bases: 8. The CDR3 runs 14 residues. Germline-derived CDR1 and CDR2 are SGHRS and YFSETQ.

The J gene is TRBJ2-1, the V gene TRBV7-3, with D perhaps TRBD2 (6 bases). The germline V gene has CDR1 SGHTA and CDR2 FQGTGA. This CDR3 has 14 residues. Between the trimmed V and J ends, which lost 0 bases and 5 bases, there was a span of 8 bases. The CDR3 protein is CASSLTLANNEQFF. CDR3 bases: TGTGCCAGCAGCTTAACTCTAGCGAACAATGAGCAGTTCTTC.

J is TRBJ2-7 and V is TRBV5-1; 9 positions match TRBD2. The CDR3 totals 15 residues. Germline V gene data show CDR1 as SGHRS and CDR2 as YFSETQ. The V and J ends lost 0 bases and 2 bases, in that order; junction bases with no gene match: 3. CDR3 in DNA: TGCGCCAGCAGCTTGGGTGCGGGAGGGACCTACGAGCAGTACTTC. Protein product: CASSLGAGGTYEQYF.

The rearrangement uses TRBV7-9 and TRBJ2-3; possible D gene TRBD2, 7 bases. V was trimmed by 5 bases and J by 2 bases, leaving 14 bases between them. The CDR3 has 15 residues. From germline, CDR1 is SEHNR and CDR2 FQNEAQ (reference sequence). The CDR3, as DNA: TGTGCCAGCAGCGAGGGGGAGGGTGACACAGATACGCAGTATTTT. Residues: CASSEGEGDTDTQYF.

This clonotype is labeled medium-sized. This chain uses TRBV28 with TRBJ2-5; maybe TRBD2 (7 bases). V was clipped by 6 bases and J by 3 bases, with 11 bases between them. The CDR3 contains 13 residues. Germline-derived CDR1 and CDR2 are MDHEN and SYDVKM. This CDR3 is CASSEGGEETQYF. CDR3 coding DNA: TGTGCCAGCAGCGAGGGGGGGGAAGAGACCCAGTACTTC.

This clonotype was counted ten times or more. The rearrangement uses TRBV28 and TRBJ2-2; D remains ambiguous. This CDR3 has 13 amino acids. Trimming pared 4 bases from V and 4 bases from J, leaving 7 bases between. The germline CDR1 and CDR2 sequences are MDHEN and SYDVKM. Here the CDR3 reads CASSSTVTGELFF. CDR3 coding DNA: TGTGCCAGCAGTTCGACGGTCACCGGGGAGCTGTTTTTT.

The rearrangement links TRBV5-1 to TRBJ2-1, with TRBD1 identical over 8 bases. Trimming took 0 bases from V and 8 from J; bases not matched to a gene: 4. CDR1 and CDR2 from the germline V gene are SGHRS and YFSETQ. The CDR3 length is 14 residues. CDR3 loop: CASSLEQGADEQFF. The DNA for the CDR3 is TGCGCCAGCAGCTTGGAGCAGGGGGCAGATGAGCAGTTCTTC.

This clonotype has a handful of counts. This chain uses TRBV29-1 with TRBJ2-1, with 10 bases fitting TRBD1. This CDR3 has 15 residues. V was pared by 4 bases and J by 6 bases, with 9 bases of the junction left unmatched. Germline CDR1 is SQVTM and CDR2 is ANQGSEA. The DNA for the CDR3 is TGCAGCGTTGGGGGGGGGACAGGGGCCTTCAATGAGCAGTTCTTC. It codes for CSVGGGTGAFNEQFF.

This clonotype was seen more than once but under ten times. This chain links TRBV3-1 with TRBJ2-5; D may be TRBD1 (5 bases). The CDR3 is 14 residues long. Germline CDR1 is LGHDT and CDR2 is YNNKEL (reference sequence). V shed 0 bases and J shed 7 bases, with 12 bases lying between them. The chain's CDR3 is CASSQDLTQGTQYF. The CDR3 nucleotides are TGTGCCAGCAGCCAAGATTTAACCCAGGGGACCCAGTACTTC.

The rearrangement joins TRBV2 to TRBJ1-6; 8 bases fit TRBD1. This CDR3 spans 16 amino acids. Trimming cost V 8 bases and J 4 bases; bases outside gene matches: 10. Germline CDR1 is SNHLY and CDR2 is FYNNEI. DNA of the CDR3: TGTGCCAGCGCCAAACCGGGACAGGATTATAATTCACCCCTCCACTTT. It translates to CASAKPGQDYNSPLHF.

This chain uses TRBV7-2 with TRBJ2-1, with D uncertain. Per the germline V gene, CDR1 is SGHTA and CDR2 is FQGNSA. The CDR3 length is 12 residues. V lost 0 bases and J 10 bases, leaving 7 bases between the germline ends. CDR3 region: CASSLAEIEQFF. CDR3 nucleotide sequence: TGTGCCAGCAGCTTAGCGGAAATCGAGCAGTTCTTC.

This chain connects TRBV27 to TRBJ1-4, with no clear D. This CDR3 has 13 amino acids. V was cut by 3 bases and J by 4 bases, with 6 bases left in between. CDR1 MNHEY and CDR2 SMNVEV come from the germline V gene (reference sequence). The DNA for the CDR3 is TGTGCCAGCAGTTTTCGGGATAATGAAAAACTGTTTTTT. It encodes CASSFRDNEKLFF.

The chain joins TRBV29-1 to TRBJ2-1; no clear D gene. Germline CDR1 and CDR2: SQVTM and ANQGSEA. The CDR3 has 13 residues. The V end was cut by 4 bases, the J end by 1 base, with 8 bases between. The DNA for the CDR3 is TGCAGCGTTGGGACGGAATCCTACAATGAGCAGTTCTTC. Translating gives CSVGTESYNEQFF.

This chain connects TRBV20-1 to TRBJ2-5, with D perhaps TRBD2 (5 bases). From germline, CDR1 is DFQATT and CDR2 SNEGSKA (reference sequence). The CDR3 runs 13 residues. Trimming took off 0 bases at V and 0 bases at J, with 5 bases between the two ends. This CDR3 reads CSARDGNQETQYF. The DNA of the CDR3 is TGCAGTGCTAGAGACGGGAACCAAGAGACCCAGTACTTC.

This clonotype was observed a handful of times. This sequence joins TRBV27 and TRBJ2-7; 11 bases are shared with TRBD2. CDR3 length equals 16 residues. The J segment lost 2 bases and the V segment lost 5 bases, leaving 8 bases of the junction unmatched. CDR1 and CDR2 (germline): MNHEY, SMNVEV (reference sequence). CDR3 nucleotide sequence: TGTGCCAGCAGTCCTTTGACTAGCGGGATTGCCTACGAGCAGTACTTC. Its translation is CASSPLTSGIAYEQYF.

The J gene is TRBJ1-4, the V gene TRBV5-5, with D maybe TRBD1 (6 bases). From germline, CDR1 is SGHKS and CDR2 YYEKEE (reference sequence). CDR3 length equals 14 residues. The V end was cut by 0 bases, the J end by 8 bases, with 11 bases between. CDR3 sequence reads: CASSLGNRDEKLFF. The DNA for the CDR3 is TGTGCCAGCAGCTTGGGGAACAGGGACGAAAAACTGTTTTTT.

J is TRBJ2-1 and V is TRBV6-1; 10 bases line up with TRBD2. V lost 8 bases and J lost 5; bases outside the gene matches: 6. This CDR3 spans 14 amino acids. Per the germline V gene, CDR1 is MNHNS and CDR2 is SASEGT. The CDR3 region has the DNA TGTGCCAGCTTAAGCGGGGGGGCTAACAATGAGCAGTTCTTC. Its translation is CASLSGGANNEQFF.

Only a few counts were recorded for this clonotype. This chain connects TRBV28 to TRBJ1-6; a possible D gene is TRBD1 (6 bases). CDR1 and CDR2 (germline): MDHEN, SYDVKM. V gave up 5 bases and J gave up 4 bases, with 21 bases separating them. This CDR3 region has 18 residues. CDR3: CASSAQRRGRGYNSPLHF. The DNA of the CDR3 is TGTGCCAGCAGTGCCCAAAGGCGGGGGCGGGGGTATAATTCACCCCTCCACTTT.

The CDR3 region is CASRGGQTWDNEQFF. DNA for the CDR3: TGTGCCAGCCGAGGGGGGCAGACCTGGGACAATGAGCAGTTCTTC. V usage is TRBV19 and J usage is TRBJ2-1, with D perhaps being TRBD1 or TRBD2 (6 bases each). The CDR3 loop spans 15 amino acids. Germline CDR1 LNHDA, CDR2 SQIVND (reference sequence). V was clipped by 9 bases and J by 5 bases, with 20 bases between them. The entire variable domain, with the rest obtained from reference TRBV19 and TRBJ2-1, is as follows: DGGITQSPKYLFRKEGQNVTLSCEQNLNHDAMYWYRQDPGQGLRLIYYSQIVNDFQKGDIAEGYSVSREKKESFPLTVTSAQKNPTAFYLCASRGGQTWDNEQFFGPGTRLTVL.

At least ten counts were recorded for this clonotype. V gene TRBV18 combines with J gene TRBJ1-1, with TRBD1 identical over 9 bases. Germline V CDR1 and CDR2: KGHSH, LQKENI. V lost 2 bases to trimming and J lost 1 base; unmatched junction nucleotides: 5. The CDR3 length is 16 residues. The CDR3 here is CASSPGQGKGNTEAFF. CDR3 DNA: TGTGCCAGCTCACCAGGACAGGGGAAGGGGAACACTGAAGCTTTCTTT.

This clonotype occurred a few times. V usage is TRBV20-1 and J usage is TRBJ2-1, with TRBD1 as a possible D gene (5 bases). Germline V lookup: CDR1 DFQATT, CDR2 SNEGSKA (reference sequence). V was shortened by 3 bases and J by 4 bases, with 16 bases between the two germline ends. The CDR3 is 15 amino acids. CDR3 coding DNA: TGCAGTGCTAGGAGGCGGCAGGGTGGATACAATGAGCAGTTCTTC. The encoded protein is CSARRRQGGYNEQFF.